The rows below give T cell receptor beta chains drawn from one sample of a study of T cells in Graves' hyperthyroidism and ophthalmopathy. TCRdb passed the multiplex PCR reads through MiXCR, listing each CDR3 protein once. The sample contains some 270,000 distinct CDR3 sequences, roughly 15% of which appear only once. Sequencing was done on a sample of blood. The source is a woman aged 25-40 years with Graves' hyperthyroidism that later progressed to Graves' ophthalmopathy. CDR3s include the opening cysteine and the closing phenylalanine or tryptophan. Fields, in order: J gene, D gene, V gene, clone size, CDR3 DNA, CDR3 protein. D genes are given only for firm matches. Size is omitted from some rows. Given values are once, few, many or a class for expanded clones.

TRBJ2-7 | TRBD2 | TRBV20-1 | few | TGCAGTGCTAGAGCATGGGCCCGACTGGCGGGAGGCCGCGAGCAGTACTTC | CSARAWARLAGGREQYF
TRBJ2-5 | NA | TRBV20-1 | few | TGCAGTGTGGACTACCAACAAGAGACCCAGTACTTC | CSVDYQQETQYF
TRBJ1-2 | TRBD1 | TRBV19 | NA | TGTGCCAGTGGGGACAGGGCCGGCGGCTACACCTTC | CASGDRAGGYTF
TRBJ2-7 | NA | TRBV6-2/TRBV6-3 | few | TGTGCCAGCAGTCTGATCAACACCTACGAGCAGTACTTC | CASSLINTYEQYF
TRBJ1-3 | NA | TRBV30 | many | TGTGCCTGGGGTGCCAAGCGGACACCGAACACCATATATTTT | CAWGAKRTPNTIYF
TRBJ1-3 | NA | TRBV19 | NA | TGTGCCAGTAGTATTGGTTCAACCTCTGGAAACACCATATATTTT | CASSIGSTSGNTIYF
TRBJ1-1 | NA | TRBV20-1 | many | TGTAGTACAGGGCTGGGCACTGAAGCTTTCTTT | CSTGLGTEAFF
TRBJ2-7 | TRBD2 | TRBV6-1 | many | TGTGCCAGCAGAGCCAGCGGGGGCAGCTCCTACGAGCAGTACTTC | CASRASGGSSYEQYF
TRBJ2-6 | NA | TRBV7-2 | many | TGTGCCAGCAGCTTAGCTGTGTTGGGGGCGGGGGCCAACGTCCTGACTTTC | CASSLAVLGAGANVLTF
TRBJ2-6 | NA | TRBV27 | many | TGTGCCAGCCCGTTGAGCTCTGGGGCCAACGTCCTGACTTTC | CASPLSSGANVLTF
TRBJ1-1 | NA | TRBV7-2 | many | TGTGCCAGCAGAGACGGGGTGGTTGGCACTGAAGCTTTCTTT | CASRDGVVGTEAFF
TRBJ2-1 | TRBD2 | TRBV11-2 | many | TGTGCCAGCAGCGCACAAGCGACGACTAGCGGGAGCTATGAGCAGTTCTTC | CASSAQATTSGSYEQFF
TRBJ2-3 | NA | TRBV28 | NA | TGTGCCAGCAGTTCCCGGACTATCACAGATACGCAGTATTTT | CASSSRTITDTQYF
TRBJ1-1 | NA | TRBV20-1 | many | TGCAGTGCCCATAAGCCCCCGAACACTGAAGCTTTCTTT | CSAHKPPNTEAFF
TRBJ2-7 | NA | TRBV6-1 | many | TGTGCCAGCAGTACCCAAAATCCAGCCTACGAGCAGTACTTC | CASSTQNPAYEQYF
TRBJ2-3 | TRBD1 | TRBV29-1 | NA | TGCAGCGTGGTGGGACAGGAGTACACAGATACGCAGTATTTT | CSVVGQEYTDTQYF
TRBJ2-1 | NA | TRBV2 | many | TGTGCCAGCAGTGTAGGGGTTCCACCGGGCAATGAGCAGTTCTTC | CASSVGVPPGNEQFF
TRBJ1-1 | NA | TRBV27 | many | TGTGCCAGCAGTTACGGGGGGGCATTGAACACTGAAGCTTTCTTT | CASSYGGALNTEAFF
TRBJ2-7 | NA | TRBV27 | many | TGTGCCAGCAGTTTGGGGGGACCCCCAAACGAGCAGTACTTC | CASSLGGPPNEQYF
TRBJ2-3 | TRBD1 | TRBV24-1 | many | TGTGCCACCAGAGGGACAGGGGCTCCTGGTACGCAGTATTTT | CATRGTGAPGTQYF
TRBJ2-7 | NA | TRBV24-1 | few | TGTGCCACCAGTGATTGCCCCCGGGACGGGGATCGCGAGCAGTACTTC | CATSDCPRDGDREQYF
TRBJ2-7 | NA | TRBV18 | many | TGTGCCAGCTCACCGAGGGAGGCGTACGAGCAGTACTTC | CASSPREAYEQYF
TRBJ1-1 | TRBD1 | TRBV7-9 | NA | TGTGCCAGCAGCTTGGTAAGGACAGGGAATACTGAAGCTTTCTTT | CASSLVRTGNTEAFF
TRBJ2-5 | NA | TRBV5-6 | few | TGTGCCAGCAGTGCCCTCGTGCCTGGAGCCCAGTACTTC | CASSALVPGAQYF
TRBJ2-2 | NA | TRBV9 | few | TGTGCCAGCAGCGTAGAGGGGAACACCGGGGAGCTGTTTTTT | CASSVEGNTGELFF
TRBJ2-7 | NA | TRBV20-1 | many | TGCAGTGCTACCGGGACGGAGGGGATCTACGAGCAGTACTTC | CSATGTEGIYEQYF
TRBJ1-1 | TRBD1 | TRBV6-4 | NA | TGTGCCAGCAGTGACCATGGACAGGCTGAAGCTTTCTTT | CASSDHGQAEAFF
TRBJ2-1 | NA | TRBV9 | NA | TGTGCCAGCAGCACTGGGGCAGGGGGGAATGAGCAGTTCTTC | CASSTGAGGNEQFF
TRBJ2-1 | NA | TRBV6-5 | many | TGTGCCAGCAGTTACTCGAGTTCGCAGTCCTACAATGAGCAGTTCTTC | CASSYSSSQSYNEQFF
TRBJ2-7 | NA | TRBV28 | many | TGTGCCAGCAGTCCCGACCCAGGGAAGTCAACCCTCGAGCAGTACTTC | CASSPDPGKSTLEQYF
TRBJ2-7 | NA | TRBV7-2 | many | TGTGCCAGCAGCTTAGCGAAGGACTACGAGCAGTACTTC | CASSLAKDYEQYF
TRBJ2-5 | NA | TRBV20-1 | many | TGCAGTGCTCAACAAGAGACCCAGTACTTC | CSAQQETQYF
TRBJ1-1 | TRBD1 | TRBV29-1 | NA | TGCAGCGGGACGGACAGGGCAAACACTGAAGCTTTCTTT | CSGTDRANTEAFF
TRBJ1-4 | NA | TRBV7-2 | many | TGTGCCAGCAGCCTAGCAGGGTCTTTCTATGAAAAACTGTTTTTT | CASSLAGSFYEKLFF
TRBJ2-3 | TRBD2 | TRBV28 | many | TGTGCCAGCAGTCCAATGGGGGGTCTAGCGGGACGTCAGAAAGATACGCAGTATTTT | CASSPMGGLAGRQKDTQYF
TRBJ1-1 | NA | TRBV20-1 | many | TGCAGTGCGGCGTTGGGAGAAGCCGCTGAAGCTTTCTTT | CSAALGEAAEAFF
TRBJ1-1 | NA | TRBV6-2/TRBV6-3 | NA | TGTGCCAGCAGGGGGGGGGGGGGGGGGGGGCAGGGAATGAACACTGAAGCTTTCTTT | CASRGGGGGGQGMNTEAFF
TRBJ1-1 | NA | TRBV6-2/TRBV6-3 | many | TGTGCCAGCAGTTACGACGGTTCAAACACTGAAGCTTTCTTT | CASSYDGSNTEAFF
TRBJ2-1 | NA | TRBV6-1 | many | TGTGCCAGCAGACCTAGCGAGGGGCCGAGGAATGAGCAGTTCTTC | CASRPSEGPRNEQFF
TRBJ2-5 | NA | TRBV5-6 | NA | TGTGCCAGCACCCTAGGTGAATTCCGGGGGAGCAAAGAGACCCAGTACTTC | CASTLGEFRGSKETQYF
TRBJ1-1 | NA | TRBV6-2/TRBV6-3 | many | TGTGCCAGCAGTTATTCGCCCACACAAGCTTTCTTT | CASSYSPTQAFF
TRBJ2-7 | TRBD2 | TRBV20-1 | many | TGCAGTGCGCGACTAGCGACCTCGATGGAGCAGTACTTC | CSARLATSMEQYF
TRBJ2-3 | NA | TRBV7-9 | many | TGTGCCAGCATATCACGAAACACAGATACGCAGTATTTT | CASISRNTDTQYF
TRBJ2-2 | NA | TRBV28 | few | TGTGCCAGTGACAGGGCGGGGTTAGCCGGGGAGCTGTTTTTT | CASDRAGLAGELFF
TRBJ2-2 | TRBD1 | TRBV4-3 | NA | TGCGCCAGCAGCCAAGATCTGTTATGGGACAGCAACACCGGGGAGCTGTTTTTT | CASSQDLLWDSNTGELFF
TRBJ2-3 | TRBD1 | TRBV11-2 | many | TGTGCCAGCACCCCCCAAGGGGGCGAAGATACGCAGTATTTT | CASTPQGGEDTQYF
TRBJ2-7 | NA | TRBV12-3/TRBV12-4 | many | TGTGCCAGCAGTTTAACCACTGCGGCTGGCGAGCAGTACTTC | CASSLTTAAGEQYF
TRBJ1-2 | TRBD1 | TRBV18 | many | TGTGCCAGCTCACCTGGGACAGGGCCTTATGGCTACACCTTC | CASSPGTGPYGYTF
TRBJ1-2 | NA | TRBV6-2/TRBV6-3 | many | TGTGCCAGCAGTTACGACCCCAACGGACAGCGGAATAACTATGGCTACACCTTC | CASSYDPNGQRNNYGYTF
TRBJ1-1 | TRBD1 | TRBV2 | NA | TGTGCCAGCAGGATTAGGCAGGGGGCTGGCACTGAAGCTTTCTTT | CASRIRQGAGTEAFF
TRBJ2-1 | NA | TRBV4-3 | many | TGCGCCAGCAGCCAAGGGGGTCCCAATGAGCAGTTCTTC | CASSQGGPNEQFF
TRBJ2-7 | TRBD2 | TRBV28 | many | TGTGCCAGCAGTTTATTGGGGACTAGCGGGACCTACGAGCAGTACTTC | CASSLLGTSGTYEQYF
TRBJ2-5 | NA | TRBV9 | NA | TGTGCCAGCAGCATCGGCTCGGGGGAGACCCAGTACTTC | CASSIGSGETQYF
TRBJ2-1 | NA | TRBV30 | many | TGTGCCTGGCAAGACCCCAATTACAATGAGCAGTTCTTC | CAWQDPNYNEQFF
TRBJ2-1 | NA | TRBV10-3 | many | TGTGCCATCAGTCCCGGGACTCCAGATGAGCAGTTCTTC | CAISPGTPDEQFF